These 14 T cell receptor beta chains share one sample of origin, sequenced in a study of T cell changes during pregnancy in multiple sclerosis. Only in-frame clones appear in the TCRdb table, and some are missing; sequencing was by immunoSEQ multiplex PCR. Among tens of thousands of clones, about 88% were seen once, and the ten largest hold approximately 3.3%. The sample consisted of peripheral blood, taken before pregnancy. These receptors all come from a female donor with multiple sclerosis, enrolled in a pregnancy study.

V usage is TRBV5-1 and J usage is TRBJ2-3; weak D call: TRBD2 (5 bases). The CDR3 has 17 amino acids. Trimming stripped 4 bases from V and 0 bases from J, with 18 bases between. The germline CDR1 and CDR2 sequences are SGHRS and YFSETQ. The CDR3 DNA follows: TGCGCCAGCAGCACCTTGTATAGCGCCTCTAGCACAGATACGCAGTATTTT. Its protein is CASSTLYSASSTDTQYF.

V is TRBV29-1 and J is TRBJ2-3; D is possibly TRBD1 (6 bases). CDR3 length: 13 residues. Germline V gene sequence: CDR1 SQVTM, CDR2 ANQGSEA. Between the trimmed V and J ends, which lost 8 bases and 4 bases, there was a span of 16 bases. CDR3 sequence reads: CSPRGGAADTQYF. As DNA, the CDR3 is TGCAGCCCCAGAGGGGGAGCGGCAGATACGCAGTATTTT.

The table lists this clone with a count of one. The chain links TRBV30 to TRBJ1-2; D unresolved. Per germline, CDR1 GTSNPN and CDR2 SVGIG (reference sequence). V gave up 7 bases and J gave up 7 bases, with 22 bases separating them. The CDR3 runs to 14 residues. The CDR3 DNA reads as TGTGCCTCATACCGGGTGGTCAGTACTGTTGGCTACACCTTC. It encodes CASYRVVSTVGYTF.

The J gene is TRBJ1-3, the V gene TRBV2; possibly TRBD1 for D (5 bases). V lost 7 bases and J 0 bases, leaving 16 bases between the germline ends. This CDR3 spans 16 amino acids. Germline loops: CDR1 SNHLY, CDR2 FYNNEI. DNA for the CDR3: TGTGCCAGCACGACAGTCCATACGAGCTCTGGAAACACCATATATTTT. It translates to CASTTVHTSSGNTIYF.

This clone came up a few times. The chain uses TRBV28 and TRBJ1-4, with D unclear. The V end was cut by 5 bases, the J end by 0 bases, with 7 bases between. This CDR3 comprises 14 residues. Germline assignment: CDR1 MDHEN and CDR2 SYDVKM. The CDR3, as DNA: TGTGCCAGCAGTCGAACAGCAACTAATGAAAAACTGTTTTTT. It yields the protein CASSRTATNEKLFF.

The chain recombines TRBV5-1 with TRBJ1-5; 7 bases match TRBD1. Germline lookup yields CDR1 SGHRS and CDR2 YFSETQ. The CDR3 sequence is 16 residues long. V lost 3 bases and J lost 4; bases outside the gene matches: 10. The CDR3 sequence is CASSWDRDSLNQPQHF. In DNA form, the CDR3 reads TGCGCCAGCAGCTGGGACCGGGACAGTCTTAATCAGCCCCAGCATTTT.

This chain links TRBV5-1 with TRBJ2-3; a weak D match, TRBD1 (6 bases). Germline V gene sequence: CDR1 SGHRS, CDR2 YFSETQ. Trimming pared 4 bases from V and 4 bases from J, leaving 19 bases between. The CDR3 extends over 16 amino acids. This CDR3 is CASSHTMRGGPDTQYF. The CDR3 DNA follows: TGCGCCAGCAGCCATACAATGAGAGGGGGACCAGATACGCAGTATTTT.

The J gene is TRBJ2-1, the V gene TRBV5-1, with D uncertain. Trimming removed 2 bases at V and 7 bases at J, with 10 bases between. Looked up from germline, CDR1 is SGHRS and CDR2 is YFSETQ. The length of the CDR3 is 13 residues. CDR3 sequence reads: CASSFPRTNEQFF. The CDR3 DNA reads as TGCGCCAGCAGCTTCCCTAGAACAAATGAGCAGTTCTTC.

This sequence joins TRBV9 and TRBJ2-1, with 12 nucleotides matching TRBD2. The V gene end was trimmed by 4 bases and the J gene end by 9 bases; junction bases not matched to a gene: 5. CDR3 length equals 14 residues. Germline V gene lookup returns CDR1 SGDLS and CDR2 YYNGEE. The CDR3 is CASSTSGGNLEQFF. CDR3 bases: TGTGCCAGCAGCACTAGCGGGGGGAACCTTGAGCAGTTCTTC.

The chain uses TRBV19 and TRBJ1-1; 7 bases are a match to TRBD1. V lost 5 bases and J lost 1; bases outside the gene matches: 4. The CDR3 runs to 14 residues. Per the germline V gene, CDR1 is LNHDA and CDR2 is SQIVND (reference sequence). Written as DNA, the CDR3 is TGTGCCAGTAGTGCGTCAGGGGGGAACACTGAAGCTTTCTTT. Translating gives CASSASGGNTEAFF.

The chain combines TRBV19 with TRBJ2-2; tentatively, D is TRBD1 (6 bases). The CDR3 length is 17 residues. From germline, CDR1 is LNHDA and CDR2 SQIVND (reference sequence). Trimming pared 5 bases from V and 0 bases from J, leaving 16 bases between. In DNA, the CDR3 is TGTGCCAGTAGTTCGGGCAGGGGACGCGCGAACACCGGGGAGCTGTTTTTT. Translating gives CASSSGRGRANTGELFF.

The CDR3 DNA follows: TGTGCCAGCAGTGAAACAGAGACCTCCTATGGCTACACCTTC. Amino acid sequence: CASSETETSYGYTF. The chain links TRBV25-1 to TRBJ1-2; D remains ambiguous. The CDR3 has 14 residues. Germline CDR1 and CDR2: MGHDK and SYGVNS. Between the trimmed V and J ends, which lost 2 bases and 4 bases, there was a span of 11 bases.

The chain uses TRBV2 and TRBJ1-4; TRBD1 is a possible D gene (5 bases). V lost 5 bases to trimming and J lost 11 bases, with 18 bases between them. The germline CDR1 and CDR2 sequences are SNHLY and FYNNEI. This CDR3 has 14 amino acids. CDR3 sequence (DNA): TGTGCCAGCAGTCCGGACATTCAGATACGGAAACTGTTTTTT. This gives the protein CASSPDIQIRKLFF.

V gene TRBV7-9 combines with J gene TRBJ1-1; 7 bases line up with TRBD1. This CDR3 is 14 amino acids long. The germline V gene encodes CDR1 SEHNR and CDR2 FQNEAQ (reference sequence). V shed 4 bases and J 0 bases; nucleotides not matched to a gene: 2. As DNA, the CDR3 is TGTGCCAGCAGCTGGGGGACAGTGAACACTGAAGCTTTCTTT. The encoded protein is CASSWGTVNTEAFF. Together with reference TRBV7-9 and TRBJ1-1, the CDR3 gives the full variable domain: DTGVSQNPRHKITKRGQNVTFRCDPISEHNRLYWYRQTLGQGPEFLTYFQNEAQLEKSRLLSDRFSAERPKGSFSTLEIQRTEQGDSAMYLCASSWGTVNTEAFFGQGTRLTVV.